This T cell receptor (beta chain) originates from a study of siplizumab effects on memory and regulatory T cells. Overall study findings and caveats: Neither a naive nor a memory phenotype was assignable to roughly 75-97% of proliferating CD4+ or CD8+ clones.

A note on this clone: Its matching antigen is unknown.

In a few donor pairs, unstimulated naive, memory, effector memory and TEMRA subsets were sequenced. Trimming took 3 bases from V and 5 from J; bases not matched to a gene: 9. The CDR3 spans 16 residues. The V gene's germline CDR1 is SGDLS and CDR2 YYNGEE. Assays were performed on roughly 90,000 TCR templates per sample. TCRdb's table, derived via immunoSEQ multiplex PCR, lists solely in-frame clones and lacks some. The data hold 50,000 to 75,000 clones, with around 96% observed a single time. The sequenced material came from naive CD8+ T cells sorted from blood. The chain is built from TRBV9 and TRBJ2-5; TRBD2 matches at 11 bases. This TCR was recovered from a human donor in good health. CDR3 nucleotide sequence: TGTGCCAGCAGCGCACAGACTAGCGGGGATTTCGAGACCCAGTACTTC. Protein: CASSAQTSGDFETQYF.